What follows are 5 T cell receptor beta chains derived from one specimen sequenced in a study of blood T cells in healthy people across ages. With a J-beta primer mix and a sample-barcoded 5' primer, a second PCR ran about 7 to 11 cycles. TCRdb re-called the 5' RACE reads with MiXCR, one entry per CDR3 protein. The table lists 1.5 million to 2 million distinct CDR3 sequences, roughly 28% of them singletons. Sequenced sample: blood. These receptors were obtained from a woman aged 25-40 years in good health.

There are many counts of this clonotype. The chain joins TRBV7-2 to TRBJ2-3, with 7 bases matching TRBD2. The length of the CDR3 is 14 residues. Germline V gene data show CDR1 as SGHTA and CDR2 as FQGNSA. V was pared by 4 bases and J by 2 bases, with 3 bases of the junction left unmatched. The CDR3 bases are TGTGCCAGCAGCTCGACTAGCCTCACAGATACGCAGTATTTT. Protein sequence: CASSSTSLTDTQYF.

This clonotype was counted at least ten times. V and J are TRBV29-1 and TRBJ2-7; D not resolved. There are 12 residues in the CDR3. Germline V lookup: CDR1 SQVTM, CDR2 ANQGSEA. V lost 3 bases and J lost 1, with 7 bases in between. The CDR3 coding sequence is TGCAGCGTTGAGTACAAATCCTACGAGCAGTACTTC. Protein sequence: CSVEYKSYEQYF.

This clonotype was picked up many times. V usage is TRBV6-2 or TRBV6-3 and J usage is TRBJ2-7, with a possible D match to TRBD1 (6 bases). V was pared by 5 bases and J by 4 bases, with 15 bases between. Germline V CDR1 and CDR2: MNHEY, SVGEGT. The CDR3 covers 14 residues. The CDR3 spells CASSRGQARYEQYF. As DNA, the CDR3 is TGTGCCAGCAGTCGGGGACAAGCAAGGTACGAGCAGTACTTC.

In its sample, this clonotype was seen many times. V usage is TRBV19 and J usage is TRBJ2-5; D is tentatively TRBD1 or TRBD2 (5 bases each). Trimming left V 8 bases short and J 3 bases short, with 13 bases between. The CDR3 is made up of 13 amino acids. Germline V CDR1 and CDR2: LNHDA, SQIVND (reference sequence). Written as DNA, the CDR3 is TGTGCCAGTCTCCGGGACGGCGAAGAGACCCAGTACTTC. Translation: CASLRDGEETQYF.

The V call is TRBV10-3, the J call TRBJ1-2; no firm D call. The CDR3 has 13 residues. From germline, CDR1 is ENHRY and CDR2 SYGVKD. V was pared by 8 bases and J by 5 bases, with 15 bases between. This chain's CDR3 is CAISLGQAYGYTF. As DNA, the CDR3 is TGTGCCATCTCTTTAGGCCAGGCGTATGGCTACACCTTC.